Presented here are 7 T cell receptor beta chains from one specimen sequenced in a study of CD8+ T cells in alopecia areata (dated by TCRdb to 2016 to 2019). The library was prepared using the immunoSEQ multiplex PCR assay. For TCR sequencing, RNA was extracted from every sample and reverse transcribed into cDNA to serve as template. TCRdb took over this immuneACCESS table, retaining in-frame rearrangements with V and J assigned. Such tables are incomplete; in checked studies, under half of the missing clones stem from an unresolved V gene, and the remainder is unexplained. The sample includes about 300,000 clones, with roughly 60% observed a single time. The ten biggest clones cover 1.8% of the sample. The intended sense of this specimen's time point label: 24 weeks on oral tofacitinib. The treatment or condition label, as the study defines it: oral pan-JAK inhibitor, 5-10 mg twice daily. This specimen consisted of CD4+ T cells sorted from blood, obtained at week 24, from a patient treated with tofacitinib. The receptors come from a human donor with alopecia areata.

This clone was counted once. The rearrangement links TRBV4-3 to TRBJ1-2, with D unresolved. There are 16 residues in the CDR3. Trimming took off 0 bases at V and 4 bases at J, with 15 bases between the two ends. Germline V gene data show CDR1 as LGHNA and CDR2 as YSLEER. CDR3 region: CASSQEFSYKGYGYTF. CDR3 in DNA: TGCGCCAGCAGCCAAGAATTCAGTTACAAGGGCTATGGCTACACCTTC.

This clone turned up a few times. This chain joins TRBV7-2 and TRBJ2-5; D not resolved. V lost 5 bases and J 5 bases, leaving 15 bases between the germline ends. CDR1 is SGHTA and CDR2 is FQGNSA in the germline V gene. The CDR3 runs 14 residues. CDR3 sequence reads: CASSLLLVRETQYF. CDR3 coding DNA: TGTGCCAGCAGCCTCCTGCTGGTAAGGGAGACCCAGTACTTC.

This clone was counted a single time. The chain employs TRBV7-2 and TRBJ2-5; TRBD2 matches 10 bases. The CDR3 runs to 14 residues. The germline V gene has CDR1 SGHTA and CDR2 FQGNSA. V was clipped by 5 bases and J by 4 bases; unmatched bases: 4. The CDR3 region has the DNA TGTGCCAGCAGCCCTAGCGGGGGAACAGAGACCCAGTACTTC. Encoded protein: CASSPSGGTETQYF.

The V and J genes are TRBV4-3 and TRBJ2-1; D is undetermined. The CDR3 covers 15 residues. Germline lookup yields CDR1 LGHNA and CDR2 YSLEER. The V and J ends lost 0 bases and 2 bases respectively, with 8 bases between them. The CDR3 DNA sequence: TGCGCCAGCAGCCAAGATCTAGGTGCCTACAATGAGCAGTTCTTC. It codes for CASSQDLGAYNEQFF.

The CDR3 DNA reads TGTGCCAGCAGTGGCCGAACAGGGTGGAGCAATCAGCCCCAGCATTTT. Translating it yields CASSGRTGWSNQPQHF. This chain uses TRBV6-1 with TRBJ1-5; possibly TRBD1 for D (6 bases). The CDR3 has 16 amino acids. V shed 4 bases and J shed 1 base, with 14 bases lying between them. Germline assignment: CDR1 MNHNS and CDR2 SASEGT.

The chain couples TRBV4-1 to TRBJ2-3; possibly TRBD1 or TRBD2 for D (5 bases each). Per the germline V gene, CDR1 is MGHRA and CDR2 is YSYEKL. Trimming took off 0 bases at V and 3 bases at J, with 13 bases between the two ends. This CDR3 is built from 16 residues. CDR3 sequence reads: CASSQDPPRGTDTQYF. As DNA, the CDR3 is TGCGCCAGCAGCCAAGACCCCCCGAGGGGAACAGATACGCAGTATTTT.

The sample holds a few counts of this clone. The V call is TRBV12-5, the J call TRBJ1-4; 11 bases are a match to TRBD1. CDR1 and CDR2 (germline): LGHNT, FRNRAP. V lost 6 bases, J lost 8 bases, and 5 bases stayed unmatched. There are 14 residues in the CDR3. The CDR3, as DNA: TGTGCTAGTGGGACGGACAGGGGGCGAGAAAAACTGTTTTTT. It is translated as CASGTDRGREKLFF.